The clone carrying this T cell receptor beta chain was seen more than once but under ten times. The data originate from a study of OX40 agonist ivuxolimab in advanced cancers. The assay was immunoSEQ multiplex PCR, and TCRdb's table has in-frame clones only and misses some. Of more than 45,000 clones listed, 83% are singletons. The sequence was obtained from an adult with an advanced solid tumor such as melanoma, head and neck, liver or kidney cancer. Here the sequenced sample was CD4+ or CD8+ T cells sorted from blood, taken in a trial of the OX40 agonist ivuxolimab.

Here the CDR3 reads CASSDLKTGGVTEAFF. The CDR3 DNA sequence: TGTGCCAGCAGTGACCTCAAGACAGGGGGCGTCACTGAAGCTTTCTTT. The gene calls are TRBV2 and TRBJ1-1, with 10 bases that match TRBD1. J lost 4 bases, V lost 3 bases, and 8 bases had no gene match. Germline V CDR1 and CDR2: SNHLY, FYNNEI. There are 16 residues in the CDR3.